This T cell receptor beta chain comes out of a study of blood T cell repertoires in COVID-19. Using immunoSEQ multiplex PCR, the repertoire was profiled, and TCRdb retains in-frame clones only, with some absent. The repertoire consists of roughly 250,000 clones, with 80% to 95% occurring once and the leading ten covering about 1.9%. The CDR3 length is 15 residues. V shed 9 bases and J shed 2 bases, with 17 bases lying between them. The germline V gene has CDR1 MNHEY and CDR2 SVGAGI. This clone has just a few counts. The chain couples TRBV6-5 to TRBJ1-5, with unresolved D. Sequenced sample: PBMCs or T cells enriched from blood (not recorded which). This receptor was obtained from a woman aged 18-29 years who had recovered from COVID-19. This CDR3 is CASDRVADGNQPQHF. Here the CDR3 DNA reads TGTGCCAGTGATCGGGTCGCAGATGGCAATCAGCCCCAGCATTTT.